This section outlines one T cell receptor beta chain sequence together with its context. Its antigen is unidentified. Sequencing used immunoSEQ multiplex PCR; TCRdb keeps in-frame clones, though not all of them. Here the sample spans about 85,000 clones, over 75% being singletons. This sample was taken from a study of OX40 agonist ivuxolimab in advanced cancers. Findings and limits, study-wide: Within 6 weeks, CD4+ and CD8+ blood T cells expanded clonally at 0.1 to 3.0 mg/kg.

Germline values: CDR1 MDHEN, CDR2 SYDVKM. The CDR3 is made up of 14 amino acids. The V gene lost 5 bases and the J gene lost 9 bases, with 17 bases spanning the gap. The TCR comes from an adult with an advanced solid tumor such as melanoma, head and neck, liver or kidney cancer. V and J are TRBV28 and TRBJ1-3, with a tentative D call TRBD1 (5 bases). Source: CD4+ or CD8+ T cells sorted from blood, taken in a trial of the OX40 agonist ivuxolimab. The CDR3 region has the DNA TGTGCCAGCAGTCTGGGAGGGGTTCGGGGCACCATATATTTT. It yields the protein CASSLGGVRGTIYF. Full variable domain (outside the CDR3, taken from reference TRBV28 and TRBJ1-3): DVKVTQSSRYLVKRTGEKVFLECVQDMDHENMFWYRQDPGLGLRLIYFSYDVKMKEKGDIPEGYSVSREKKERFSLILESASTNQTSMYLCASSLGGVRGTIYFGEGSWLTVV.